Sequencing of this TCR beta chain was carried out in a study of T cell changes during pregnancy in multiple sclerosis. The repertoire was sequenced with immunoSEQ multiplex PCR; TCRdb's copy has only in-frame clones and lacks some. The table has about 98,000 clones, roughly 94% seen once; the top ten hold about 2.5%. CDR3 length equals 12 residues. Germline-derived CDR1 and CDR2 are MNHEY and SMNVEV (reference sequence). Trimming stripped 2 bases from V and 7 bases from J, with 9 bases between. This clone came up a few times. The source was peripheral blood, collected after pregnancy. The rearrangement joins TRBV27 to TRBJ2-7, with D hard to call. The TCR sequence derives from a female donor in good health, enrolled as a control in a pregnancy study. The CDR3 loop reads CASSLGFGEQYF. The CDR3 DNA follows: TGTGCCAGCAGTTTAGGGTTCGGGGAGCAGTACTTC.